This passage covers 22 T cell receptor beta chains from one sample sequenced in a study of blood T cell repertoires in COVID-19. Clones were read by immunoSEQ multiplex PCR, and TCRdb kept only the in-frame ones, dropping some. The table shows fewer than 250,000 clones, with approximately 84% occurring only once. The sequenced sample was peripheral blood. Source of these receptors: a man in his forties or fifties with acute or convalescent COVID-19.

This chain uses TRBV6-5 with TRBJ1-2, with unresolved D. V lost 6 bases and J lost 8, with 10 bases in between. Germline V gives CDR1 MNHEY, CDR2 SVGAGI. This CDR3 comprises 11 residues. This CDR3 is CASRGSGGYTF. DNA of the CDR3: TGTGCCAGCAGGGGTTCGGGGGGCTACACCTTC.

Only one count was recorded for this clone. The CDR3 spells CASSEDGGWTGELFF. DNA for the CDR3: TGCGCCAGCAGCGAGGACGGGGGGTGGACCGGGGAGCTGTTTTTT. J is TRBJ2-2 and V is TRBV5-1; TRBD2 agrees at 7 bases. Germline V gene lookup returns CDR1 SGHRS and CDR2 YFSETQ. The CDR3 length is 15 residues. V was pared by 4 bases and J by 5 bases, with 8 bases of the junction left unmatched.

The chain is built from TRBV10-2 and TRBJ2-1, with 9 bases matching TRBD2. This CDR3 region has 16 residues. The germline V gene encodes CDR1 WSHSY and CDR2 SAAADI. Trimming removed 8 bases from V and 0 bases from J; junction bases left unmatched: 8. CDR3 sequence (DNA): TGCGCCAGCTCGGCTAGCGGGGTTAGCTCCTACAATGAGCAGTTCTTC. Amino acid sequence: CASSASGVSSYNEQFF.

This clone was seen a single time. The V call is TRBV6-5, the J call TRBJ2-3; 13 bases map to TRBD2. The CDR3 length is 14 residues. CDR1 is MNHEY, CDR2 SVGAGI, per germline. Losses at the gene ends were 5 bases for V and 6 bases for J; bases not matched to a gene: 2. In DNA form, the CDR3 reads TGTGCCAGCAGTACTAGCGGGGGGGCCGATACGCAGTATTTT. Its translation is CASSTSGGADTQYF.

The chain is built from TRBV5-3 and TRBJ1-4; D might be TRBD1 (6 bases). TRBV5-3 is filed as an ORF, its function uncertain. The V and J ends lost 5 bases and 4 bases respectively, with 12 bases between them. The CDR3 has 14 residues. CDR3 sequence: CARRLGGVNEKLFF. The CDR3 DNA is TGTGCCAGAAGGCTAGGGGGGGTTAATGAAAAACTGTTTTTT.

The CDR3 DNA sequence: TGTGCTAGTGGTTTGGACAGGGGTCCTGGGGCCAACGTCCTGACTTTC. Protein product: CASGLDRGPGANVLTF. The rearrangement uses TRBV12-5 and TRBJ2-6; 7 nucleotides agree with TRBD1. V gave up 1 base and J gave up 2 bases; unmatched junction bases: 2. The CDR3 is 16 residues long. Germline CDR1 and CDR2: LGHNT and FRNRAP.

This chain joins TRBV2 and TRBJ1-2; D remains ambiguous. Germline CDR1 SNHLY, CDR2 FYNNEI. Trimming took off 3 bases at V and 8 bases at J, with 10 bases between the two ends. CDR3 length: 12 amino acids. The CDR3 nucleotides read TGTGCCAGCAGTGACTCCCCGGGGGGCTACACCTTC. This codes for CASSDSPGGYTF.

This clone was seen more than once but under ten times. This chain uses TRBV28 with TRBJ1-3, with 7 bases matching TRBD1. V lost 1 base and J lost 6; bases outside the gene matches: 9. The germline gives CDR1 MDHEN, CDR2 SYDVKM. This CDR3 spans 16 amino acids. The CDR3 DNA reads TGTGCCAGCAGTTTATTAGGGGGCGATAGTGTAAACACCATATATTTT. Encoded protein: CASSLLGGDSVNTIYF.

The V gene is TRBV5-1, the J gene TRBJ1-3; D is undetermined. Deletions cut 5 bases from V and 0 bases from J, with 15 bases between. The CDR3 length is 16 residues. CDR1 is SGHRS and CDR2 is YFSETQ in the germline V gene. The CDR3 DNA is TGCGCCAGCAGGCCCGCCTCATCTAGCTCTGGAAACACCATATATTTT. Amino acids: CASRPASSSSGNTIYF. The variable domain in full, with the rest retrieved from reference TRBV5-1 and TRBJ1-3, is KAGVTQTPRYLIKTRGQQVTLSCSPISGHRSVSWYQQTPGQGLQFLFEYFSETQRNKGNFPGRFSGRQFSNSRSEMNVSTLELGDSALYLCASRPASSSSGNTIYFGEGSWLTVV.

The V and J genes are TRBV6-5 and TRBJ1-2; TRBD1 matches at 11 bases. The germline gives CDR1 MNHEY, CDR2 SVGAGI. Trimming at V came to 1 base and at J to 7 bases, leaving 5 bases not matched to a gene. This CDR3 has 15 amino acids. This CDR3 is CASSYFGQGALGYTF. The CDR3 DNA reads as TGTGCCAGCAGTTACTTTGGACAGGGGGCGCTTGGCTACACCTTC.

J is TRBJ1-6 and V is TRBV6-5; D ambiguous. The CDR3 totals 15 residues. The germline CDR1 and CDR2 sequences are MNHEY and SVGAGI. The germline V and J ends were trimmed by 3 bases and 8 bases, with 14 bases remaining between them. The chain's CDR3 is CASSYLAIRDSPLHF. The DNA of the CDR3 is TGTGCCAGCAGTTATTTGGCGATCCGGGATTCACCCCTCCACTTT.

The CDR3 nucleotides are TGTGCCACCAGCAGAGATCCAGGGCCAAGGCGTTCTGGAAACACCATATATTTT. Amino acids: CATSRDPGPRRSGNTIYF. The chain links TRBV15 to TRBJ1-3, with a weak D call TRBD1 (5 bases). Germline loops: CDR1 LNHNV, CDR2 YYDKDF (reference sequence). The CDR3 sequence is 18 residues long. V was clipped by 0 bases and J by 1 base, with 16 bases between them.

The CDR3 is CASSLEGGDNLYGYTF. The CDR3 DNA follows: TGTGCCAGCAGCCTGGAAGGAGGCGACAATCTTTATGGCTACACCTTC. The chain employs TRBV5-8 and TRBJ1-2; D is undetermined. From germline, CDR1 is SGHTS and CDR2 YDEGEE. The CDR3 totals 16 residues. The V gene lost 4 bases and the J gene lost 5 bases, with 21 bases spanning the gap.

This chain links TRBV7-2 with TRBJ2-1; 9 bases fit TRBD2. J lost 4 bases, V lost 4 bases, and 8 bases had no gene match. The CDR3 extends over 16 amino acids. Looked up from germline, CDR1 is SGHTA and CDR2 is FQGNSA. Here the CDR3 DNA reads TGTGCCAGCAGCTCTCAAGCGGGGGGCTCGTACAATGAGCAGTTCTTC. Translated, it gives CASSSQAGGSYNEQFF.

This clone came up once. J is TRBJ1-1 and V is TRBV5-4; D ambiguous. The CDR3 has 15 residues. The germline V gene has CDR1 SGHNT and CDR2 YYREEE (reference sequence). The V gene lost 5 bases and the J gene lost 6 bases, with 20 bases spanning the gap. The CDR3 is CASSVGNNPRAEAFF. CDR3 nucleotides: TGTGCCAGCAGTGTCGGGAACAACCCTAGGGCTGAAGCTTTCTTT. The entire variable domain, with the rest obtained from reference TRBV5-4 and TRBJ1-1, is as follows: ETGVTQSPTHLIKTRGQQVTLRCSSQSGHNTVSWYQQALGQGPQFIFQYYREEENGRGNFPPRFSGLQFPNYSSELNVNALELDDSALYLCASSVGNNPRAEAFFGQGTRLTVV.

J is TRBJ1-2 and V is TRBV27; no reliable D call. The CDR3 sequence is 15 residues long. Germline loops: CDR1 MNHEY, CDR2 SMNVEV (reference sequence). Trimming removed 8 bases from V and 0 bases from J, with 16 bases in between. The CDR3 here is CASAPDTLANYGYTF. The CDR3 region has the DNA TGTGCCAGCGCTCCTGACACCCTTGCTAACTATGGCTACACCTTC.

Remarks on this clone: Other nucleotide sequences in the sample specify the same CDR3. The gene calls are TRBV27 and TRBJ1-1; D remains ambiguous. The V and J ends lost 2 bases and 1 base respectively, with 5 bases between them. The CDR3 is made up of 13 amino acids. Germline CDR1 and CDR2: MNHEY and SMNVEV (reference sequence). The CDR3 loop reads CASSLGQNTEAFF. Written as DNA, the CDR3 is TGTGCCAGCAGTTTAGGGCAGAACACTGAAGCTTTCTTT.

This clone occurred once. DNA of the CDR3: TGTGCCAGCAGCGAACAGGTCTATAATTCACCCCTCCACTTT. It encodes CASSEQVYNSPLHF. The chain combines TRBV5-4 with TRBJ1-6; perhaps TRBD1 as D (5 bases). Deletions cut 4 bases from V and 3 bases from J, with 8 bases between. The CDR3 sequence is 14 residues long. Germline CDR1 reads SGHNT; CDR2 reads YYREEE (reference sequence).

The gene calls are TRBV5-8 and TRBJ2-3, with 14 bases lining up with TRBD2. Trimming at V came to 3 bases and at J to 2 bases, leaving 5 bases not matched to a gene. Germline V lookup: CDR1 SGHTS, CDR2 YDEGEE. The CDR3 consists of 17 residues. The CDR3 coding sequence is TGTGCCAGCAGCTGGGGGACTAGCGGGGGACTCACAGATACGCAGTATTTT. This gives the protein CASSWGTSGGLTDTQYF. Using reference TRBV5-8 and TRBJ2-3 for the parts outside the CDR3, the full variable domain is EAGVTQSPTHLIKTRGQQATLRCSPISGHTSVYWYQQALGLGLQFLLWYDEGEERNRGNFPPRFSGRQFPNYSSELNVNALELEDSALYLCASSWGTSGGLTDTQYFGPGTRLTVL.

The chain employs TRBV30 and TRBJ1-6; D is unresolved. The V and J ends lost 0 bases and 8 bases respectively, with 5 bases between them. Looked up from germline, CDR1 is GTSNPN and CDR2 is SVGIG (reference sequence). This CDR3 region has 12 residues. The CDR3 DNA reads TGTGCCTGGAGTGTACAGTATTCACCCCTCCACTTT. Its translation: CAWSVQYSPLHF.

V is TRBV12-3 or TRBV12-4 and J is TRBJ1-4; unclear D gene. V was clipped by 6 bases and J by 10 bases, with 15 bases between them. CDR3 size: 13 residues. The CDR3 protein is CASRDRPAGKLFF. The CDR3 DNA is TGTGCCAGCAGGGATCGTCCCGCAGGAAAACTGTTTTTT.

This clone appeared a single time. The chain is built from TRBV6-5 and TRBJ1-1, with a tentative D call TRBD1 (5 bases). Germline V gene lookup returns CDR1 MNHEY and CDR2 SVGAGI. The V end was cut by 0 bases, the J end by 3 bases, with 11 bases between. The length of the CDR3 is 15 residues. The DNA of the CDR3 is TGTGCCAGCAGTTACTCCGCCAGGGCGGACACTGAAGCTTTCTTT. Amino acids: CASSYSARADTEAFF.